This TCR beta chain was documented in a study of blood T cell repertoires in COVID-19 (dated by TCRdb to 2018 to 2020). For the study in its entirety: Samples from collaborators originated in the United States, Italy and Spain and spanned both the acute and convalescent phases of COVID-19. The material from the prospective study consisted of cDNA or gDNA derived from T cells, B-cell-depleted T cells, or PBMCs. The dataset comprised deeply sampled blood TCRbeta repertoires from subjects exposed to, actively infected with, or recovered from COVID-19. A freely available public database, intended as a resource for researchers studying the immune response to SARS-CoV-2, is where the repertoires were released. Samples came from the ongoing ImmuneRACE study (first 160 participants) plus 1,254 subjects from 6 global collaborators. Nearly every sample came with metadata listing a de-identified subject ID, COVID-19 status, age in years and sex. Where available, HLA class I and class II types were taken from metadata supplied by the sample provider and were not determined by assay-based typing.

Per the germline V gene, SGHTS is the CDR1 and YDEGEE is the CDR2. The cysteine opens and the phenylalanine closes a CDR3 of 15 amino acids. Only CDR3 DNA remains: 45 bases, in frame from the first base. V is shortened by 3 bases, J by 5 bases, and the region joining them spans 14 bases. The immunoSEQ Assay, a bias-controlled multiplex PCR, was used to amplify TCRbeta CDR3 regions from genomic DNA. As for the original processing: Nucleated cell counts per sample were estimated from amplification of reference gene primers within the assay. To quantify the absolute abundance of each unique TCRbeta CDR3 rearrangement, sequence reads were collapsed and filtered. Productive Simpson clonality was computed per sample as the square root of Simpson's diversity index over productive rearrangements. Entries here come from immuneACCESS through TCRdb and include only in-frame sequences with V and J called. Some clones fail to appear in such tables; in the studies checked, an unresolved V gene covers under half of the shortfall, and the cause of the remainder is unknown. V, J and clone size are those of that table, while D and trimming were read from the DNA. Within this sample are 75,000 to 95,000 clones, with 72% of them counted one time only. The ten largest clones take up roughly 24% of the sample.

A word on this clone: There is no known antigen for this receptor. Base quality data are lacking; no much larger clone is found one base away.

Each collaborating institution followed its own protocols to collect whole blood in K2EDTA tubes. For TCRbeta analysis, collaborators shipped samples in one of three forms: frozen whole blood, isolated PBMCs, or DNA extracted from either of those sample types. The study at large found these results: How much clinical and demographic metadata was included differed by source and by participant, and the metadata was provided uncurated.

Sequencing used peripheral blood. The receptor comes from a woman in her sixties or seventies in a cohort sampled during active or convalescent COVID-19. In this chain, TRBV5-8 is recombined with TRBJ1-4, with the D gene call left open. The CDR3 region reads CASSYSRDMNEKLFF. In nucleotides, the sequence is TGTGCCAGCAGCTACTCACGAGACATGAATGAAAAACTGTTTTTT.